The clone carrying this T cell receptor beta chain was counted once. Antigen: not known. The data derive from a study of shared clonotypes between healthy human individuals. Notes on the study in general: Naive subsets, compared against memory subsets, generally had larger estimated richness values.

CDR1 is LNHDA, CDR2 SQIVND, per germline (reference sequence). V was pared by 5 bases and J by 7 bases, with 15 bases between. The CDR3 is 15 amino acids. The protocol was immunoSEQ multiplex PCR, while the TCRdb copy is restricted to in-frame clones and leaves out a portion. Found here are 2,100,000 or so clones, 90% to 96% of them singletons; the top ten hold 0.13%. All donors qualified as healthy HIV-negative adults and had experienced no recent acute infections or vaccinations. All of the donors resided in Nashville, Tennessee, and each was a Caucasian adult. The study separated CD4+ cells into CD45RA+ naive and CD45RA-negative memory subsets.

Input material: naive CD4+ T cells sorted from blood. Subset reported: CD45RA+ positively selected. This TCR was sampled from a man between 18 and 35 years old in good health. This chain joins TRBV19 and TRBJ1-6, with D tentatively TRBD1 (5 bases). CDR3 in DNA: TGTGCCAGTAGTGGATTCGGGGCCGAGAATTCACCCCTCCACTTT. Encoded protein: CASSGFGAENSPLHF. The variable domain in full, with the rest retrieved from reference TRBV19 and TRBJ1-6, is DGGITQSPKYLFRKEGQNVTLSCEQNLNHDAMYWYRQDPGQGLRLIYYSQIVNDFQKGDIAEGYSVSREKKESFPLTVTSAQKNPTAFYLCASSGFGAENSPLHFGNGTRLTVT.